A selection of T cell receptor beta chains follows, all from one sample in a study of blood T cell repertoires in COVID-19. Produced via immunoSEQ multiplex PCR; TCRdb's table is partial and in-frame only. The sample gives around 60,000 clones, around 90% of which show up once; approximately 13% is in the top ten. Sequenced input: peripheral blood. The source is a man aged 55 to 70 with active COVID-19. CDR3s include the opening cysteine and the closing phenylalanine or tryptophan. The D gene is left open where the match is weak. Size is stated for part of the rows, as once, few or many counts, or as a class when the clone is expanded.

v_gene	j_gene	d_gene	abundance	CDR3nt	CDR3aa
TRBV4-3	TRBJ1-1	-	few	TGCGCCAGCAGCCAAGAGGTTAGTTACACTGAAGCTTTCTTT	CASSQEVSYTEAFF
TRBV28	TRBJ2-7	TRBD1	-	TGTGCCAGCAGTTTGGGAGTGGACAGGGCCCTCGAGCAGTACTTC	CASSLGVDRALEQYF
TRBV7-9	TRBJ2-2	TRBD2	-	TGTGCCAGCAGCCAGCCCAGCGGGGGGTACACCGGGGAGCTGTTTTTT	CASSQPSGGYTGELFF
TRBV6-2/TRBV6-3	TRBJ2-5	TRBD1	few	TGTGCCAGCAGTTACCTGACAGGGATGACAGAGACCCAGTACTTC	CASSYLTGMTETQYF
TRBV19	TRBJ2-1	-	-	TGTGCCAGTAGCCCCACCAGACAGCTTTACAATGAGCAGTTCTTC	CASSPTRQLYNEQFF
TRBV6-5	TRBJ1-5	TRBD1	-	TGTGCCAGCAGCCTACAGGGGGGCAATCAGCCCCAGCATTTT	CASSLQGGNQPQHF
TRBV6-5	TRBJ2-3	-	-	TGTGCCAGCCAAACGAGGCGGGATACGCAGTATTTT	CASQTRRDTQYF
TRBV6-6	TRBJ2-1	-	once	TGTGCCAGCAGTTACTCCCTCAGGGGGGACAATGAGCAGTTCTTC	CASSYSLRGDNEQFF
TRBV6-6	TRBJ1-1	-	-	TGTGCCAGCAGTACGGCGGGGATGAACACTGAAGCTTTCTTT	CASSTAGMNTEAFF
TRBV27	TRBJ1-2	-	-	TGTGCCAGCAGTTTAAAACAGTCCTATGGCTACACCTTC	CASSLKQSYGYTF
TRBV5-5	TRBJ2-7	-	-	TGTGCCAGCAGCTTACCGGGACACCCCTACGAGCAGTACTTC	CASSLPGHPYEQYF
TRBV27	TRBJ2-5	-	-	TGTGCCAGCAGTTTTGGACAACGCAAAGAGACCCAGTACTTC	CASSFGQRKETQYF
TRBV5-1	TRBJ1-5	-	few	TGCGCCAGCAGCTTGGCTGCGGATCAGCCCCAGCATTTT	CASSLAADQPQHF
TRBV7-2	TRBJ2-1	TRBD2	-	TGTGCCAGCAGCTTTGAGCGGGGGACCTACAATGAGCAGTTCTTC	CASSFERGTYNEQFF
TRBV5-1	TRBJ1-4	TRBD1	-	TGCGCCAGCAGCTTAACCGGGACAGGGAAAAAACTGTTTTTT	CASSLTGTGKKLFF
TRBV28	TRBJ1-2	-	-	TGTGCCAGCAGTTTATCTCAGGTTAACTATGGCTACACCTTC	CASSLSQVNYGYTF
TRBV19	TRBJ1-4	-	-	TGTGCCAGTAGGGGGGGGCAGGGACTTACCCGGCATCATGAAAAACTGTTTTTT	CASRGGQGLTRHHEKLFF
TRBV11-3	TRBJ2-1	-	-	TGTGCCAGCAGCTTATCGCGGTACAATGAGCAGTTCTTC	CASSLSRYNEQFF
TRBV7-8	TRBJ2-2	TRBD1	-	TGTGCCAGCAGCTCCCCCGGGACGACAGGGTCCGGGGAGCTGTTTTTT	CASSSPGTTGSGELFF
TRBV3-1/TRBV3-2	TRBJ2-1	TRBD1	-	TGTGCCAGCAGCCAGTTCTCGGGACAGGGGAATGAGCAGTTCTTC	CASSQFSGQGNEQFF
TRBV6-1	TRBJ2-3	TRBD1	-	TGTGCCAGCAGTGAAGTTCCCGGGACAGGCACAGATACGCAGTATTTT	CASSEVPGTGTDTQYF
TRBV2	TRBJ1-6	-	-	TGTGCCAGCAACCAGGGTTTGGGAAATTCACCCCTCCACTTT	CASNQGLGNSPLHF
TRBV6-5	TRBJ2-5	-	few	TGTGCCAGCAGTCGCCACTCTTGGGAGACCCAGTACTTC	CASSRHSWETQYF
TRBV30	TRBJ2-7	TRBD1	-	TGTGCCTGCCAGGGGGCTGGAGCCTACGAGCAGTACTTC	CACQGAGAYEQYF
TRBV5-1	TRBJ2-5	-	-	TGCGCCAGCAGCATGCAGGAGACCCAGTACTTC	CASSMQETQYF
TRBV7-9	TRBJ2-2	TRBD1	-	TGTGCCAGCAGCACCGGCCCGTTAGGGACAGGGGCGGCCGGGGAGCTGTTTTTT	CASSTGPLGTGAAGELFF
TRBV7-2	TRBJ2-7	-	-	TGTGCCAGCAGCCCAAGACAGTGGAGCTCCTACGAGCAGTACTTC	CASSPRQWSSYEQYF
TRBV11-2	TRBJ1-1	-	-	TGTGCCAGCTCCACAGGTTCCGGAACTGAAGCTTTCTTT	CASSTGSGTEAFF
TRBV5-1	TRBJ2-1	TRBD2	-	TGCGCCAGCAGCTTCTCTGGCGGGAGCCCCTACAATGAGCAGTTCTTC	CASSFSGGSPYNEQFF
TRBV28	TRBJ1-4	-	-	TGTGCCAGCAGGGGCCCTAGCGGCCCTAGGGAAAAACTGTTTTTT	CASRGPSGPREKLFF
TRBV5-1	TRBJ2-1	TRBD2	-	TGCGCCAGCAGCGTGCGAAGCGGGGGGGCCAATGAGCAGTTCTTC	CASSVRSGGANEQFF
TRBV5-1	TRBJ2-3	-	-	TGCGCCAGCAGCTTGTGGCAGGGCTCAGATACGCAGTATTTT	CASSLWQGSDTQYF
TRBV28	TRBJ2-2	TRBD2	once	TGTGCCAGCGAGGGGCTCGGGAGGACCACCGGGGAGCTGTTTTTT	CASEGLGRTTGELFF
TRBV18	TRBJ2-1	TRBD2	-	TGTGCCAGCTCACCGGTGCGGGGGGTAGGGAACAATGAGCAGTTCTTC	CASSPVRGVGNNEQFF
TRBV28	TRBJ1-3	-	-	TGTGCCAGCTCCAGGGGTCTATCCTCTGGAAACACCATATATTTT	CASSRGLSSGNTIYF
TRBV27	TRBJ2-7	TRBD2	-	TGTGCCAGCAGTTCCCAGTTGTGGGGGGGGGTCTACGAGCAGTACTTC	CASSSQLWGGVYEQYF
TRBV30	TRBJ1-5	-	-	TGTGCCTGGAGTGAGGGGATCGGCAATCAGCCCCAGCATTTT	CAWSEGIGNQPQHF